This passage covers 25 T cell receptor beta chains from one sample sequenced in a study of T cells after yellow fever vaccination. In TCRdb, the 5' RACE reads were re-called with MiXCR into one record per CDR3 protein. The sample records some 260,000 distinct CDR3 sequences, roughly 5.2% being singletons. The source material was CD4+ T cells sorted from PBMCs, sampled on the day of the yellow fever booster vaccination. The receptor source for this set is a man aged 18 to 35 who received the YFV17D yellow fever vaccine.

This clonotype was detected only a few times. The chain employs TRBV12-3 or TRBV12-4 and TRBJ2-5, with 7 bases matching TRBD1. V shed 5 bases and J 4 bases; nucleotides not matched to a gene: 10. The CDR3 is 15 amino acids. CDR3 DNA: TGTGCCAGCAGTCCCCGGGACAGAAGATCAGAGACCCAGTACTTC. Its translation: CASSPRDRRSETQYF.

This clonotype was picked up many times. The rearrangement uses TRBV24-1 and TRBJ2-1, with a possible D match to TRBD1 (5 bases). Trimming took off 2 bases at V and 2 bases at J, with 12 bases between the two ends. Germline V gene sequence: CDR1 KGHDR, CDR2 SFDVKD. This CDR3 is built from 16 residues. The CDR3 sequence is CATSDSRGSPYNEQFF. The CDR3 region has the DNA TGTGCCACCAGTGATTCAAGGGGTAGCCCCTACAATGAGCAGTTCTTC.

This clonotype was seen many times. This chain connects TRBV11-2 to TRBJ2-3; TRBD1 agrees at 10 bases. The J segment lost 6 bases and the V segment lost 4 bases, leaving 4 bases of the junction unmatched. Germline lookup yields CDR1 SGHAT and CDR2 FQNNGV. This CDR3 comprises 14 residues. CDR3 sequence (DNA): TGTGCCAGCAGCTCCCGACAGGGGGCCGATACGCAGTATTTT. Its translation: CASSSRQGADTQYF.

This clonotype was counted at least ten times. This rearrangement joins TRBV7-3 to TRBJ2-3; the D is unclear. This CDR3 region has 15 residues. V was pared by 7 bases and J by 4 bases, with 18 bases between. Germline-derived CDR1 and CDR2 are SGHTA and FQGTGA. The CDR3 nucleotides are TGTGCCAGCATTTATAGTCGGATTGGGCCAGATACGCAGTATTTT. Translated, it gives CASIYSRIGPDTQYF.

This clonotype has at least ten counts. The CDR3: CASSFSRGDEQYV. The CDR3 nucleotides read TGTGCCAGCAGTTTTTCCAGGGGAGACGAGCAGTACGTC. J is TRBJ2-7 and V is TRBV28; D is possibly TRBD1 (6 bases). The CDR3 totals 13 residues. Deletions cut 3 bases from V and 5 bases from J, with 11 bases between. Germline-derived CDR1 and CDR2 are MDHEN and SYDVKM.

This rearrangement joins TRBV5-1 to TRBJ1-6, with D perhaps matching TRBD1 (5 bases). CDR3 length: 15 residues. V lost 2 bases and J 13 bases, leaving 19 bases between the germline ends. Germline CDR1 and CDR2: SGHRS and YFSETQ. CDR3 sequence: CASSFSGTEGPPLHF. In DNA, the CDR3 is TGCGCCAGCAGCTTCTCCGGGACGGAGGGTCCTCCCCTCCACTTT. Combining the CDR3 with reference TRBV5-1 and TRBJ1-6 gives the whole variable domain KAGVTQTPRYLIKTRGQQVTLSCSPISGHRSVSWYQQTPGQGLQFLFEYFSETQRNKGNFPGRFSGRQFSNSRSEMNVSTLELGDSALYLCASSFSGTEGPPLHFGNGTRLTVT.

This clonotype was seen many times. The V and J genes are TRBV5-1 and TRBJ2-4; the match to TRBD2 covers 11 bases. J lost 0 bases, V lost 3 bases, and 5 bases had no gene match. The germline V gene has CDR1 SGHRS and CDR2 YFSETQ. CDR3 length: 17 amino acids. CDR3 in amino acids: CASSSTTSGAAKNIQYF. In nucleotides, the CDR3 is TGCGCCAGCAGCTCGACGACTAGCGGGGCAGCCAAAAACATTCAGTACTTC.

This clonotype showed up just a few times. The rearrangement links TRBV6-2 or TRBV6-3 to TRBJ2-7; no clear D gene. Trimming took off 0 bases at V and 1 base at J, with 7 bases between the two ends. CDR3 size: 14 residues. Germline CDR1 and CDR2: MNHEY and SVGEGT. DNA for the CDR3: TGTGCCAGCAGTTACTCCTTGGTTTCCTACGAGCAGTACTTC. Translating gives CASSYSLVSYEQYF.

This clonotype was found a few times. This chain joins TRBV14 and TRBJ2-6; TRBD1 matches at 8 bases. CDR1 is SGHDN, CDR2 FVKESK, per germline. The CDR3 totals 15 residues. V shed 5 bases, J shed 3 bases, and the junction held 3 bases outside the gene matches. The CDR3 reads CASSTRGLGANVLTF. The CDR3 DNA reads as TGTGCCAGCAGCACCAGGGGGCTTGGGGCCAACGTCCTGACTTTC.

The genes are TRBV6-1 and TRBJ1-2; no clear D. This CDR3 spans 13 amino acids. The V end lost 4 bases, the J end lost 1 base, and 7 bases lay between the germline ends. The germline gives CDR1 MNHNS, CDR2 SASEGT. The CDR3: CASSGLINYGYTF. Here the CDR3 DNA reads TGTGCCAGCAGTGGACTGATTAACTATGGCTACACCTTC.

At least ten counts were recorded for this clonotype. This chain connects TRBV4-1 to TRBJ1-6; 9 nucleotides match TRBD1. Looked up from germline, CDR1 is MGHRA and CDR2 is YSYEKL. Unmatched junction bases numbered 6, after V lost 6 bases and J lost 9 bases. The CDR3 contains 14 residues. In DNA, the CDR3 is TGCGCCAGCAGTCCGACAGGGGGAGGTTCACCCCTCCACTTT. This gives the protein CASSPTGGGSPLHF.

This clonotype was observed a handful of times. The chain carries TRBV9 and TRBJ2-3; D is uncertain. Trimming removed 1 base from V and 0 bases from J, with 6 bases in between. CDR3 length: 14 amino acids. Germline CDR1 reads SGDLS; CDR2 reads YYNGEE. CDR3 sequence reads: CASSVQPSTDTQYF. DNA for the CDR3: TGTGCCAGCAGCGTACAGCCCAGCACAGATACGCAGTATTTT.

This clonotype was detected only a few times. Germline is not matched at one junction end, which may reflect a read error. The chain uses TRBV7-7 and TRBJ2-5; TRBD2 matches at 14 bases. Germline CDR1 and CDR2: SSHAT and FNYEAQ (reference sequence). This CDR3 has 18 residues. CDR3 sequence (DNA): TGTGCTAGCAGCCCGGGGCCTGTTGGACTAGCGGGGGGAGAGACCCAGTACTTC. Amino acids: CASSPGPVGLAGGETQYF.

J is TRBJ2-5 and V is TRBV15, with TRBD2 as a possible D gene (6 bases). The CDR3 is 16 amino acids. The germline V gene has CDR1 LNHNV and CDR2 YYDKDF (reference sequence). Trimming shortened V by 2 bases and J by 5 bases, and 18 bases separated the two germline ends. CDR3 protein: CATSRRRLVRGETQYF. CDR3 sequence (DNA): TGTGCCACCAGCAGAAGACGACTAGTAAGAGGGGAGACCCAGTACTTC.

The rearrangement joins TRBV27 to TRBJ1-2; D possibly corresponds to TRBD1 (6 bases). Trimming left V 0 bases short and J 8 bases short, with 16 bases between. Germline V gene sequence: CDR1 MNHEY, CDR2 SMNVEV (reference sequence). The CDR3 is 15 residues long. Here the CDR3 DNA reads TGTGCCAGCAGTTTATCAGACAGGCTCGGGAAGGGCTACACCTTC. Protein product: CASSLSDRLGKGYTF.

This clonotype was counted only a few times. V is TRBV12-3 or TRBV12-4 and J is TRBJ2-2; D is undetermined. Trimming took off 2 bases at V and 5 bases at J, with 9 bases between the two ends. The length of the CDR3 is 14 residues. The CDR3 loop is CASSLMGQTGELFF. The CDR3, as DNA: TGTGCCAGCAGTTTAATGGGTCAGACCGGGGAGCTGTTTTTT.

In this sample, this clonotype turned up a few times. The V call is TRBV12-3 or TRBV12-4, the J call TRBJ1-1, with D hard to call. V lost 3 bases, J lost 5 bases, and 16 bases lay in between. This CDR3 is built from 15 residues. DNA for the CDR3: TGTGCCAGCAGTTTCGATCTAGGGTCCCCAACTGAAGCTTTCTTT. Translation: CASSFDLGSPTEAFF.

This chain joins TRBV4-1 and TRBJ1-4; no definite D call. Germline CDR1 reads MGHRA; CDR2 reads YSYEKL. Trimming shortened V by 0 bases and J by 12 bases, and 17 bases separated the two germline ends. CDR3 length equals 15 residues. The CDR3 is CASSQEPQIPSQLFF. DNA of the CDR3: TGCGCCAGCAGCCAAGAACCACAGATACCGTCCCAACTGTTTTTT.

The sample holds a few counts of this clonotype. The V gene is TRBV12-3 or TRBV12-4, the J gene TRBJ1-6; a possible D gene is TRBD1 (6 bases). The CDR3 loop spans 15 amino acids. The germline V and J ends were trimmed by 7 bases and 10 bases, with 20 bases remaining between them. The CDR3 reads CASTPGAGLGSPLHF. The CDR3 DNA reads TGTGCCAGCACCCCAGGGGCAGGGTTAGGGTCACCCCTCCACTTT.

The chain combines TRBV5-6 with TRBJ2-7; a weak D match, TRBD1 (5 bases). The germline V gene has CDR1 SGHDT and CDR2 YYEEEE. The CDR3 is 12 residues long. Trimming took 3 bases from V and 5 from J, leaving 9 bases between them. The CDR3: CASSYQDNEQYF. The CDR3 DNA reads as TGTGCCAGCAGCTACCAGGACAACGAGCAGTACTTC.

This clonotype was seen more than once but under ten times. The V and J genes are TRBV25-1 and TRBJ2-1; D is ambiguous. CDR1 and CDR2 from the germline V gene are MGHDK and SYGVNS. The CDR3 totals 13 residues. Trimming removed 6 bases from V and 1 base from J, with 7 bases in between. The CDR3 here is CASRMGSYNEQFF. The CDR3, as DNA: TGTGCCAGCAGGATGGGGTCCTACAATGAGCAGTTCTTC.

The chain recombines TRBV10-1 with TRBJ2-3; TRBD1 agrees at 8 bases. This CDR3 has 16 residues. Per germline, CDR1 WNHNN and CDR2 SYGVQD (reference sequence). The V and J ends lost 3 bases and 2 bases, in that order; junction bases with no gene match: 7. Here the CDR3 DNA reads TGCGCCAGCAGTGATTTGCAGGGGGCTAACACAGATACGCAGTATTTT. As protein: CASSDLQGANTDTQYF.

This clonotype was detected a few times. The chain joins TRBV6-6 to TRBJ2-7; possibly TRBD1 for D (6 bases). The CDR3 runs to 13 residues. Between the trimmed V and J ends, which lost 2 bases and 7 bases, there was a span of 12 bases. Germline V gene lookup returns CDR1 MNHNY and CDR2 SVGAGI (reference sequence). The CDR3 spells CASSYQGDREQYF. As DNA, the CDR3 is TGTGCCAGCAGTTACCAAGGAGACAGGGAGCAGTACTTC.

This rearrangement joins TRBV7-6 to TRBJ1-1, with D possibly TRBD1 on 5 matching bases. This CDR3 spans 14 amino acids. The germline V and J ends were trimmed by 6 bases and 4 bases, with 15 bases remaining between them. CDR1 is SGHVS, CDR2 FNYEAQ, per germline. The CDR3 sequence is CASRKSREGTEAFF. The CDR3 DNA follows: TGTGCCAGCAGAAAAAGCAGGGAAGGCACTGAAGCTTTCTTT.

This chain's CDR3 is CSVGDREGSPLHF. In nucleotides, the CDR3 is TGCAGCGTCGGGGACAGGGAGGGTTCACCCCTCCACTTT. The rearrangement uses TRBV29-1 and TRBJ1-6; 9 nucleotides match TRBD1. Germline values: CDR1 SQVTM, CDR2 ANQGSEA. This CDR3 is 13 amino acids long. Trimming took 6 bases from V and 9 from J; bases not matched to a gene: 6.